The rows below give T cell receptor beta chains drawn from one sample of a study of graft-versus-host responses after intestinal transplantation. Sequencing used immunoSEQ multiplex PCR; TCRdb keeps in-frame clones, though not all of them. Among 20,000 to 25,000 clones listed, 70% to 80% were seen once. The material was ileum tissue, obtained 12 days after intestinal transplant. Receptors were obtained from a human patient who received an intestinal transplant, so some T cells may come from the graft donor. Both conserved end residues are part of each CDR3. D genes are given only for firm matches. A row's size may be missing; if present it is once, few, many or a size class.

>.|.|TRBJ1-2|TRBV10-1
TGCGCCAGCAGCCGGGGCTACACCTTC
CASSRGYTF
>.|.|TRBJ2-2|TRBV5-5
TGTGCCAGCAGCCGGAACACCGGGGAGCTGTTTTTT
CASSRNTGELFF
>TRBD1|.|TRBJ1-2|TRBV7-9
TGTGCCAGCAGCCCACCCCGGGACAGGGACTATGGCTACACCTTC
CASSPPRDRDYGYTF
>TRBD1|medium-sized|TRBJ2-5|TRBV19
TGTGCCAGTAGTAAGGACAGGGTGGAGACCCAGTACTTC
CASSKDRVETQYF
>.|.|TRBJ2-7|TRBV7-6
TGTGCCAGCAGCCCCCAAACAGCATCCTACGAGCAGTACTTC
CASSPQTASYEQYF
>.|.|TRBJ2-2|TRBV28
TGTGCCAGCAGCCGAGCATCCACCGGGGAGCTGTTTTTT
CASSRASTGELFF
>TRBD1|.|TRBJ2-5|TRBV6-5
TGTGCCAGCAGTTACTTAGGGGGCGGTGAGACCCAGTACTTC
CASSYLGGGETQYF
>.|.|TRBJ2-7|TRBV10-3
TGTGCCATCAGTCCCCGGGAGATCTACGAGCAGTACTTC
CAISPREIYEQYF
>.|.|TRBJ1-2|TRBV27
TGTGCCAGCCGGAGCCACACACAGGGCTATGGCTACACCTTC
CASRSHTQGYGYTF
>TRBD1|once|TRBJ2-2|TRBV19
TGTGCCAGTAGTATAACAGGGGCCGGGGAGCTGTTTTTT
CASSITGAGELFF
>.|once|TRBJ1-2|TRBV18
TGTGCCAGCTCACTGGGGGAGGACTATGGCTACACCTTC
CASSLGEDYGYTF
>.|few|TRBJ1-1|TRBV19
TGTGCCAGTAGTATTACATCCCCGAACACTGAAGCTTTCTTT
CASSITSPNTEAFF
>TRBD1|.|TRBJ1-6|TRBV2
TGTGCCAGCGATGGGACAGGGCTCAATTCACCCCTCCACTTT
CASDGTGLNSPLHF
>.|.|TRBJ1-4|TRBV6-4
TGTGCCAGCAGTAGAAGACAAGACCCCAGTGAAAAACTGTTTTTT
CASSRRQDPSEKLFF
>.|.|TRBJ1-2|TRBV7-8
TGTGCCAGCAGCTTAGCGCGTGATATCCCTCATGGCTACACCTTC
CASSLARDIPHGYTF
>TRBD2|.|TRBJ2-2|TRBV27
TGTGCCAGCACCATTCCGGATAGCGGGAGGTATTTCCGGGGAGCTGTTTTT
CASTIPDSGRYFRGAVF
>.|.|TRBJ2-3|TRBV21-1
TGTGCCAGCAGCCCCAAATGTGGGACCGGAGGGCCAAACACAGATACGCAGTATTTT
CASSPKCGTGGPNTDTQYF
>TRBD1|.|TRBJ2-2|TRBV5-1
TGCGCCAGCAGCTCGGAAGAGGGGGCAAGCGGGGAGCTGTTTTTT
CASSSEEGASGELFF
>.|.|TRBJ1-1|TRBV7-8
TGTGCCAGCGGGCCGGGAAGGACTGAAGCTTTCTTT
CASGPGRTEAFF
>TRBD2|.|TRBJ2-7|TRBV29-1
TGCAGCGTTGATATAGCGGGAACCAACGAGCAGTACTTC
CSVDIAGTNEQYF
>.|few|TRBJ2-1|TRBV21-1
TGTGCCAGCAGCAAAGGTCTTTACAATGAGCAGTTCTTC
CASSKGLYNEQFF
>.|.|TRBJ1-3|TRBV4-2
TGTGCCAGCAGCCAAGAGGGCCTGGGTCTTCTTTCTGGAAACACCATATATTTT
CASSQEGLGLLSGNTIYF
>.|.|TRBJ2-7|TRBV5-1
TGCGCCAGCAGCCCCTTTGGAGCCTTTGTATGGGACGAGCAGTACTTC
CASSPFGAFVWDEQYF
>.|.|TRBJ2-7|TRBV2
TGTGCCAGCGGCGGTATCCGCCTCGAGCAGTACTTC
CASGGIRLEQYF
>TRBD2|.|TRBJ2-3|TRBV27
TGTGCCAGCAGTTTATCCCCCCTAGGACTAGCGGGGGCGTCAGATACGCAGTATTTT
CASSLSPLGLAGASDTQYF
>.|.|TRBJ1-1|TRBV6-6
TGTGCCAGCAGTTACTCGAGGGTGGGCCCTGAAGCTTTCTTT
CASSYSRVGPEAFF
>.|.|TRBJ2-7|TRBV15
TGTGCCACCGGGACACCCTACGAGCAGTACTTC
CATGTPYEQYF
>.|.|TRBJ2-7|TRBV5-1
TGCGCCAGCAGCTTGGGGCAGGGAGGTGCCTACGAGCAGTACTTC
CASSLGQGGAYEQYF
>.|.|TRBJ2-5|TRBV21-1
TGTGCCAGCAGCAAACCAACGGGACAAGAGACCCAGTACTTC
CASSKPTGQETQYF
>TRBD1|few|TRBJ1-2|TRBV6-5
TGTGCCAGCAGGACAGGGGATGGCTACACCTTC
CASRTGDGYTF
>.|.|TRBJ1-6|TRBV18
TGTGCCAGCTCAAGTCAGATTTTGGCACCCCTCCACTTT
CASSSQILAPLHF
>TRBD1|.|TRBJ2-7|TRBV9
TGTGCCAGCAGCGTAGGGGACAGGGGCGGATACGAGCAGTACTTC
CASSVGDRGGYEQYF
>.|.|TRBJ2-7|TRBV6-1
TGTGCCAGCAGTCCCGGGGTCTACGAGCAGTACTTC
CASSPGVYEQYF
>.|.|TRBJ2-7|TRBV19
TGTGCCAGTAGTATAGGCATCGGACAATCCTACGAGCAGTACTTC
CASSIGIGQSYEQYF
>.|.|TRBJ2-7|TRBV6-6
TGTGCCAGCAGTTATTCGGGTGTCTGGTCCTACGAGCAGTACTTC
CASSYSGVWSYEQYF
>TRBD2|once|TRBJ2-2|TRBV6-4
TGTGCCAGCAGTGACGAGGGAGCGGGGCCCTTTAACACCGGGGAGCTGTTTTTT
CASSDEGAGPFNTGELFF
>.|once|TRBJ2-7|TRBV7-5
TGTGCCAGAAGCTTGGACAGGGTCGACGGGGAATACGAGCAGTACTTC
CARSLDRVDGEYEQYF
>TRBD2|.|TRBJ2-5|TRBV5-4
TGTGCCAGCAGCTTGGGGACTAGTCTCCAAGAGACCCAGTACTTC
CASSLGTSLQETQYF
>.|.|TRBJ2-7|TRBV14
TGTGCCAGCAGCCAAGATTATAGAGGCGAGCAGTACTTC
CASSQDYRGEQYF